The rows below give T cell receptor beta chains drawn from one sample of a study of T cells in Graves' hyperthyroidism and ophthalmopathy. TCRdb reprocessed the multiplex PCR reads via MiXCR and lists one record per CDR3 protein. The sample has 450,000 to 650,000 distinct CDR3 sequences; around 20% are singletons. The specimen sequenced was blood. These receptors were obtained from a man between 18 and 29 years old with Graves' hyperthyroidism. Both conserved end residues are part of each CDR3. The D gene is left open where the match is weak. Where a row states a size, it is once, few, many or the class of an expanded clone; other rows omit it.

D gene: TRBD1; clone size: NA; V gene: TRBV12-3/TRBV12-4; J gene: TRBJ1-5; CDR3 protein: CASSLSGQGSQPQHF; CDR3 DNA: TGTGCCAGCAGTTTATCCGGACAGGGATCTCAGCCCCAGCATTTT
D gene: NA; clone size: many; V gene: TRBV27; J gene: TRBJ2-7; CDR3 protein: CASSGGFEQYF; CDR3 DNA: TGTGCCAGCAGTGGTGGTTTCGAGCAGTACTTC
D gene: TRBD1; clone size: NA; V gene: TRBV7-2; J gene: TRBJ2-7; CDR3 protein: CASSLAPWGQGYEQYF; CDR3 DNA: TGTGCCAGCAGCTTAGCCCCTTGGGGACAGGGCTACGAGCAGTACTTC
D gene: TRBD2; clone size: few; V gene: TRBV9; J gene: TRBJ2-7; CDR3 protein: CASSVSGGSSYEQYF; CDR3 DNA: TGTGCCAGCAGCGTTAGCGGGGGCAGCTCCTACGAGCAGTACTTC
D gene: NA; clone size: NA; V gene: TRBV10-3; J gene: TRBJ1-5; CDR3 protein: CAISDKWGAQPQHF; CDR3 DNA: TGTGCCATCAGTGATAAGTGGGGCGCTCAGCCCCAGCATTTT
D gene: NA; clone size: NA; V gene: TRBV20-1; J gene: TRBJ1-1; CDR3 protein: CSSRTDSMNTEAFF; CDR3 DNA: TGCAGTTCTAGAACGGACAGTATGAACACTGAAGCTTTCTTT
D gene: NA; clone size: few; V gene: TRBV12-3/TRBV12-4; J gene: TRBJ1-5; CDR3 protein: CASSLGGPYNQPQHF; CDR3 DNA: TGTGCCAGCAGTTTAGGGGGGCCCTACAATCAGCCCCAGCATTTT
D gene: NA; clone size: many; V gene: TRBV4-1; J gene: TRBJ1-1; CDR3 protein: CASSPAGANTEAFF; CDR3 DNA: TGCGCCAGCAGCCCCGCGGGGGCAAACACTGAAGCTTTCTTT
D gene: NA; clone size: once; V gene: TRBV19; J gene: TRBJ2-7; CDR3 protein: CASSPPLGTSSYEQYF; CDR3 DNA: TGTGCCAGTAGTCCACCCTTGGGGACTTCATCCTACGAGCAGTACTTC
D gene: NA; clone size: NA; V gene: TRBV6-1; J gene: TRBJ1-6; CDR3 protein: CASSFRGGNSPLHF; CDR3 DNA: TGTGCCAGCAGCTTCAGGGGCGGGAATTCACCCCTCCACTTT
D gene: NA; clone size: many; V gene: TRBV20-1; J gene: TRBJ2-7; CDR3 protein: CSARLPVTYEQYF; CDR3 DNA: TGCAGTGCTAGATTGCCCGTCACCTACGAGCAGTACTTC
D gene: TRBD1; clone size: few; V gene: TRBV20-1; J gene: TRBJ2-4; CDR3 protein: CSARLGGQVLNIQYF; CDR3 DNA: TGCAGTGCTAGACTTGGAGGACAGGTCCTCAACATTCAGTACTTC
D gene: TRBD2; clone size: few; V gene: TRBV7-2; J gene: TRBJ2-7; CDR3 protein: CASSITSGPYEQYF; CDR3 DNA: TGTGCCAGCAGTATTACTAGCGGTCCCTACGAGCAGTACTTC
D gene: NA; clone size: NA; V gene: TRBV4-1; J gene: TRBJ2-5; CDR3 protein: CASSHRAVQETQYF; CDR3 DNA: TGCGCCAGCAGCCATCGGGCAGTCCAAGAGACCCAGTACTTC
D gene: TRBD1; clone size: many; V gene: TRBV29-1; J gene: TRBJ1-1; CDR3 protein: CSVRVQGELNTEAFF; CDR3 DNA: TGCAGCGTCAGGGTACAGGGGGAATTGAACACTGAAGCTTTCTTT
D gene: NA; clone size: NA; V gene: TRBV12-3/TRBV12-4; J gene: TRBJ2-7; CDR3 protein: CASGPDGSYEQYF; CDR3 DNA: TGTGCCAGTGGACCGGACGGGAGCTACGAGCAGTACTTC
D gene: NA; clone size: many; V gene: TRBV3-1; J gene: TRBJ1-5; CDR3 protein: CASSQGQGGGQPQHF; CDR3 DNA: TGTGCCAGCAGCCAAGGGCAGGGAGGGGGACAGCCCCAGCATTTT
D gene: NA; clone size: few; V gene: TRBV11-2; J gene: TRBJ2-7; CDR3 protein: CASSLDFRGAGEQYF; CDR3 DNA: TGTGCCAGCAGCTTAGATTTCAGGGGGGCAGGCGAGCAGTACTTC
D gene: NA; clone size: once; V gene: TRBV12-3/TRBV12-4; J gene: TRBJ1-2; CDR3 protein: CASSPNPLSRGYTF; CDR3 DNA: TGTGCCAGCAGCCCAAATCCCCTATCGAGAGGCTACACCTTC
D gene: NA; clone size: many; V gene: TRBV6-1; J gene: TRBJ2-7; CDR3 protein: CASSESRDWPYEQYF; CDR3 DNA: TGTGCCAGCAGTGAATCCCGGGACTGGCCCTACGAGCAGTACTTC
D gene: NA; clone size: NA; V gene: TRBV6-2/TRBV6-3; J gene: TRBJ2-7; CDR3 protein: CASSFRQDSPYEQYF; CDR3 DNA: TGTGCCAGCAGTTTTCGACAGGACAGTCCCTACGAGCAGTACTTC
D gene: TRBD1; clone size: many; V gene: TRBV20-1; J gene: TRBJ1-1; CDR3 protein: CSARDLDRGYTEAFF; CDR3 DNA: TGCAGTGCTAGAGATCTGGACAGGGGATACACTGAAGCTTTCTTT
D gene: TRBD1; clone size: many; V gene: TRBV28; J gene: TRBJ1-5; CDR3 protein: CASRMGQLYSNQPQHF; CDR3 DNA: TGTGCCAGCAGAATGGGACAGCTCTATAGCAATCAGCCCCAGCATTTT
D gene: NA; clone size: NA; V gene: TRBV6-2/TRBV6-3; J gene: TRBJ2-4; CDR3 protein: CASSYLGWDIKYF; CDR3 DNA: TGTGCCAGCAGTTACTTGGGATGGGACATTAAGTACTTC
D gene: TRBD1; clone size: many; V gene: TRBV20-1; J gene: TRBJ1-1; CDR3 protein: CSAGTGVNTEAFF; CDR3 DNA: TGCAGTGCTGGAACAGGGGTGAACACTGAAGCTTTCTTT
D gene: NA; clone size: NA; V gene: TRBV4-3; J gene: TRBJ2-5; CDR3 protein: CASSPAFTGSETQYF; CDR3 DNA: TGCGCCAGCAGCCCCGCCTTCACTGGGTCGGAGACCCAGTACTTC
D gene: NA; clone size: many; V gene: TRBV12-5; J gene: TRBJ2-7; CDR3 protein: CARSGNGSFSYEQYF; CDR3 DNA: TGTGCTAGGTCGGGGAACGGATCCTTCTCCTACGAGCAGTACTTC
D gene: NA; clone size: NA; V gene: TRBV11-2; J gene: TRBJ1-2; CDR3 protein: CASSLEGSRANYGYTF; CDR3 DNA: TGTGCCAGCAGCTTAGAGGGGAGTAGAGCTAACTATGGCTACACCTTC
D gene: TRBD1; clone size: many; V gene: TRBV12-3/TRBV12-4; J gene: TRBJ2-4; CDR3 protein: CASSSSTGSSKNIQYF; CDR3 DNA: TGTGCCAGCAGTTCGTCGACAGGGAGTTCCAAAAACATTCAGTACTTC
D gene: NA; clone size: NA; V gene: TRBV11-1; J gene: TRBJ2-6; CDR3 protein: CASSLVGRGGPGANVLTF; CDR3 DNA: TGTGCCAGCAGCTTAGTGGGCAGGGGAGGTCCTGGGGCCAACGTCCTGACTTTC
D gene: NA; clone size: once; V gene: TRBV7-2; J gene: TRBJ2-7; CDR3 protein: CASSQGVRGEQYF; CDR3 DNA: TGTGCCAGCAGTCAGGGGGTTCGGGGGGAGCAGTACTTC
D gene: NA; clone size: NA; V gene: TRBV12-3/TRBV12-4; J gene: TRBJ2-7; CDR3 protein: CASTRGEGYEQYF; CDR3 DNA: TGTGCCAGCACCCGAGGCGAGGGCTACGAGCAGTACTTC
D gene: NA; clone size: few; V gene: TRBV2; J gene: TRBJ2-7; CDR3 protein: CASRPGISYEQYF; CDR3 DNA: TGTGCCAGCAGGCCGGGGATCTCCTACGAGCAGTACTTC
D gene: NA; clone size: few; V gene: TRBV15; J gene: TRBJ1-5; CDR3 protein: CATSSIRYSNQPQHF; CDR3 DNA: TGTGCCACCAGCAGCATTAGGTATAGCAATCAGCCCCAGCATTTT
D gene: NA; clone size: few; V gene: TRBV4-1; J gene: TRBJ2-7; CDR3 protein: CASSRKDWEGYEQYF; CDR3 DNA: TGCGCCAGCAGTCGTAAGGACTGGGAAGGATACGAGCAGTACTTC
D gene: TRBD2; clone size: NA; V gene: TRBV2; J gene: TRBJ2-7; CDR3 protein: CASSEGPILAGSYEQYF; CDR3 DNA: TGTGCCAGCAGTGAAGGCCCGATACTAGCGGGGTCCTACGAGCAGTACTTC
D gene: NA; clone size: NA; V gene: TRBV7-9; J gene: TRBJ2-5; CDR3 protein: CASSSPRGKETQYF; CDR3 DNA: TGTGCCAGCAGCAGTCCCCGGGGCAAAGAGACCCAGTACTTC
D gene: NA; clone size: many; V gene: TRBV4-2; J gene: TRBJ2-5; CDR3 protein: CASSQEAVSRETQYF; CDR3 DNA: TGTGCCAGCAGCCAAGAGGCCGTTTCGAGGGAGACCCAGTACTTC
D gene: TRBD2; clone size: NA; V gene: TRBV6-2/TRBV6-3; J gene: TRBJ2-5; CDR3 protein: CASKSLAGVETQYF; CDR3 DNA: TGTGCCAGCAAATCACTAGCGGGAGTAGAGACCCAGTACTTC
D gene: NA; clone size: many; V gene: TRBV7-9; J gene: TRBJ1-1; CDR3 protein: CASTTGLDTEAFF; CDR3 DNA: TGTGCCAGCACCACAGGGCTGGACACTGAAGCTTTCTTT
D gene: NA; clone size: many; V gene: TRBV5-5; J gene: TRBJ1-1; CDR3 protein: CASLNLNTEAFF; CDR3 DNA: TGTGCCAGCCTTAACCTGAACACTGAAGCTTTCTTT
D gene: NA; clone size: many; V gene: TRBV24-1; J gene: TRBJ2-3; CDR3 protein: CATGGTSTDTQYF; CDR3 DNA: TGTGCCACCGGGGGGACTAGCACAGATACGCAGTATTTT
D gene: NA; clone size: NA; V gene: TRBV5-1; J gene: TRBJ1-1; CDR3 protein: CASSSSPTNTEAFF; CDR3 DNA: TGCGCCAGCAGCTCGTCCCCGACGAACACTGAAGCTTTCTTT
D gene: TRBD1; clone size: many; V gene: TRBV25-1; J gene: TRBJ1-2; CDR3 protein: CASSRQGNGYTF; CDR3 DNA: TGTGCCAGCAGTAGACAGGGTAATGGCTACACCTTC
D gene: TRBD1; clone size: few; V gene: TRBV5-1; J gene: TRBJ2-3; CDR3 protein: CASSLLGLGQGADTQYF; CDR3 DNA: TGCGCCAGCAGCTTACTGGGCCTGGGACAGGGCGCAGATACGCAGTATTTT
D gene: TRBD1; clone size: NA; V gene: TRBV10-3; J gene: TRBJ2-7; CDR3 protein: CAISLDRAYEQYF; CDR3 DNA: TGTGCCATCAGCCTCGACAGGGCCTACGAGCAGTACTTC
D gene: TRBD1; clone size: many; V gene: TRBV11-2; J gene: TRBJ1-5; CDR3 protein: CASSPDRGPYQPQHF; CDR3 DNA: TGTGCCAGCAGCCCCGACAGGGGGCCCTATCAGCCCCAGCATTTT
D gene: NA; clone size: many; V gene: TRBV11-2; J gene: TRBJ2-5; CDR3 protein: CASSFGPETQYF; CDR3 DNA: TGTGCCAGCAGCTTCGGACCAGAGACCCAGTACTTC
D gene: TRBD1; clone size: few; V gene: TRBV5-5; J gene: TRBJ2-3; CDR3 protein: CASGYRDRETDTQYF; CDR3 DNA: TGTGCCAGCGGTTACCGGGACAGGGAGACAGATACGCAGTATTTT